The text below deals with one TCR beta chain. Its antigen target is currently unknown. Base-call qualities are not available, and no considerably larger clone is one nucleotide away. The sample's time point label, in plain terms: baseline before first vaccination. The vaccinee samples were drawn from two UK trials, COV001 and COV002, one of which was a single-blind randomized controlled phase 2/3 trial testing AZD1222 (ChAdOx1 nCoV-19) in healthy adults. For TCRbeta chain sequencing, PBMC samples from trial participants were taken at day 0 and at day 28 after the second dose. The CDR3 regions of human TCRbeta chains were analyzed by immunosequencing. The authors' analysis ran thus. Repertoire TCRs were checked for matches against a reference library of SARS-CoV-2-specific TCRs that had been generated using the MIRA antigen-specificity platform. Breadth meant the fraction of unique TCRs that were SARS-CoV-2-associated, whereas depth meant the fraction of total T cells that were SARS-CoV-2-associated. Using the MIRA data, each spike-specific TCR was mapped to the spike region that the TCR reacts to and placed in a CD4 or CD8 class. Log10-transformed breadth and depth values were compared by one-way ANOVA with Sidak's multiple comparisons tests. This is the immuneACCESS table as TCRdb keeps it, with only in-frame sequences that have V and J called. A part of the clones is gone; compared with another copy, unresolved V genes explain less than half, and the rest is unexplained. V, J and clone size derive from that table, while D and trimming were established from the DNA sequence. Counted in this sample were 180,000 or so clones; about 89% of them appeared once. The biggest ten clones account for 1.6% of the sample.

Via the germline V gene, CDR1 is SNHLY and CDR2 FYNNEI. V is clipped by 2 bases and J by 4 bases, and the sequence between their germline boundaries is 8 bases long. Taken from cysteine to phenylalanine, the CDR3 has 13 residues. CDR3 DNA is the only sequence kept; it has 39 bases, read in frame from the first base. This sample is part of a study of T cell responses to AZD1222 COVID-19 vaccine (dated by TCRdb to the early 2020s). In terms of the full investigation: Because spike-specific TCR depth and breadth did not differ between the two schedules, AZD1222 recipients who got a second dose at roughly 4 weeks were pooled with those who got a second dose at roughly 12 weeks. A total of 230 or so trial participants underwent TCR sequencing, of whom around 200 received two doses of AZD1222 and around 26 received two doses of the MenACWY control vaccine. Enrollment into the trials was organized by age into subgroups of 18-55, 56-69 and 70-plus years, and those subgroups contained roughly 150, 30 and 60 TCR-sequenced participants, respectively.

The research as a whole found: The whole spike protein was spanned by vaccine-associated CD4 TCRs, and dominant responses were seen in regions 160-218 and 743-854. A significant rise in spike-specific TCR breadth and depth was observed after two AZD1222 doses relative to day 0 and relative to MenACWY recipients. No day 14 peak-response samples were available, so repertoires were characterized only after the peak T cell response. Conclusions about previously exposed vaccinees are limited because only six or seven AZD1222 recipients were SARS-CoV-2 seropositive at baseline. Participants were mostly white British and included more females than males, and it was suggested by the authors that clonal diversity may have been underestimated. Epitopes outside the regions mutated in the B.1.351 and B.1.1.7 variants were reportedly recognized by nearly half of the unique spike-specific TCRs. The 56-69-year group was small, and its depth increase did not reach significance, likely because of low power.

The source material was peripheral blood, sampled on day 0 of AZD1222 vaccination. The sequence came from an adult in good health. Recombination joined TRBV2 with TRBJ1-2; there is no confident call for the D gene. The CDR3 reads as follows: CASSENLSYGYTF. In nucleotide form, the sequence is TGTGCCAGCAGTGAAAACCTCTCCTATGGCTACACCTTC.